Below are 11 T cell receptor beta chains sequenced from a single sample in a study of shared clonotypes between healthy human individuals. Generated by immunoSEQ multiplex PCR, the TCRdb table keeps only in-frame clones and is missing some. This sample yields around 1.6 million clones, of which 98% are seen a single time; roughly 0.4% belongs to the top ten. Sequenced material: naive CD4+ T cells sorted from blood. The subset here: CD45RA+ positively selected. These receptors were obtained from a man between 25 and 39 years old in good health.

This sequence joins TRBV7-8 and TRBJ1-4; D gene unclear. The V end was cut by 6 bases, the J end by 2 bases, with 7 bases between. The V gene's germline CDR1 is SGHVS and CDR2 FQNEAQ. This CDR3 comprises 13 residues. The CDR3 here is CASRKSTNEKLFF. For the CDR3, the DNA is TGTGCCAGCAGGAAATCCACTAATGAAAAACTGTTTTTT.

The chain couples TRBV19 to TRBJ1-5, with 10 bases lining up with TRBD1. V lost 10 bases to trimming and J lost 8 bases; unmatched junction nucleotides: 8. The length of the CDR3 is 13 residues. Germline lookup yields CDR1 LNHDA and CDR2 SQIVND (reference sequence). In DNA form, the CDR3 reads TGTGCCACCCCAGGGACAGGGGAGGAGCCCCAGCATTTT. Encoded protein: CATPGTGEEPQHF.

The V gene is TRBV4-3, the J gene TRBJ2-7, with D perhaps TRBD1 (6 bases). Germline CDR1 reads LGHNA; CDR2 reads YSLEER. The CDR3 runs 13 residues. Deletions cut 4 bases from V and 4 bases from J, with 11 bases between. The chain's CDR3 is CASSRLQGYEQYF. The CDR3 DNA reads as TGCGCCAGCAGCCGTCTCCAGGGGTACGAGCAGTACTTC.

The chain uses TRBV5-1 and TRBJ2-1, with a tentative D call TRBD2 (5 bases). The CDR3 has 15 residues. Trimming took 0 bases from V and 6 from J, leaving 13 bases between them. Germline loops: CDR1 SGHRS, CDR2 YFSETQ. This CDR3 reads CASSLGGRTPNEQFF. CDR3 nucleotide sequence: TGCGCCAGCAGCTTGGGAGGGCGTACCCCCAATGAGCAGTTCTTC.

Comments on this clone: The same CDR3 is also encoded by other DNA sequences in this sample. This chain uses TRBV6-5 with TRBJ2-7; D gene ambiguous. This CDR3 contains 14 residues. The ends were cut back, 0 bases at V and 7 bases at J, with 13 bases in the middle. CDR1 and CDR2 (germline): MNHEY, SVGAGI. In nucleotides, the CDR3 is TGTGCCAGCAGTTACTCCCGTGGGGTGGGGGAGCAGTACTTC. Its protein product is CASSYSRGVGEQYF.

The gene calls are TRBV6-5 and TRBJ1-1; D unresolved. Germline V gene lookup returns CDR1 MNHEY and CDR2 SVGAGI. This CDR3 is 12 amino acids long. V was pared by 6 bases and J by 5 bases, with 10 bases between. CDR3 residues: CASRQKPTEAFF. The CDR3 DNA sequence: TGTGCCAGCAGACAGAAACCGACTGAAGCTTTCTTT.

This chain links TRBV7-2 with TRBJ2-5, with 8 nucleotides matching TRBD2. Germline CDR1 is SGHTA and CDR2 is FQGNSA. The CDR3 consists of 16 residues. V dropped 4 bases and J dropped 9; count of bases not matched to a gene: 16. CDR3 residues: CASSSRRTSGPRAQYF. Here the CDR3 DNA reads TGTGCCAGCAGCTCACGCAGAACTAGCGGTCCCCGCGCCCAGTACTTC.

The chain uses TRBV19 and TRBJ2-2; possibly TRBD1 for D (6 bases). The CDR3 contains 16 residues. Germline CDR1 is LNHDA and CDR2 is SQIVND (reference sequence). Trimming shortened V by 4 bases and J by 7 bases, and 19 bases separated the two germline ends. In DNA, the CDR3 is TGTGCCAGTAGTACCGCCTTGGCAGGGGTGCACGGGGAGCTGTTTTTT. Translation: CASSTALAGVHGELFF.

The count of this clone is one. The gene calls are TRBV7-2 and TRBJ2-1; D not resolved. The CDR3 contains 11 residues. Looked up from germline, CDR1 is SGHTA and CDR2 is FQGNSA. V was pared by 5 bases and J by 8 bases, with 7 bases between. The DNA of the CDR3 is TGTGCCAGCAGCCAACGGGATGAGCAGTTCTTC. Translated, it gives CASSQRDEQFF.

The rearrangement uses TRBV4-3 and TRBJ2-1; 16 bases map to TRBD2. The length of the CDR3 is 20 residues. V was pared by 4 bases and J by 0 bases, with 9 bases of the junction left unmatched. The germline CDR1 and CDR2 sequences are LGHNA and YSLEER. In DNA, the CDR3 is TGCGCCAGCAGCCCCCTGGGACTAGCGGGAGGGCCATTCTCCTACAATGAGCAGTTCTTC. It codes for CASSPLGLAGGPFSYNEQFF.

The V and J genes are TRBV7-9 and TRBJ1-1; D call uncertain. The CDR3 contains 14 residues. The germline V and J ends were trimmed by 1 base and 1 base, with 7 bases remaining between them. Germline V gives CDR1 SEHNR, CDR2 FQNEAQ (reference sequence). CDR3 nucleotides: TGTGCCAGCAGCTTAGAAGCAAAGAACACTGAAGCTTTCTTT. Protein product: CASSLEAKNTEAFF.